This T cell receptor beta chain originates from a study of a mutant IDH1 vaccine in newly diagnosed glioma. Across the study: Of treated patients, 62.5% were men and 37.5% women, averaging around 44 years. Patients had received radiotherapy, temozolomide, or both previously, most receiving both.

This CDR3 spans 13 amino acids. Trimming cost V 6 bases and J 6 bases; bases outside gene matches: 4. The germline V gene encodes CDR1 MNHEY and CDR2 SMNVEV (reference sequence). The assay was immunoSEQ multiplex PCR, and TCRdb's table has in-frame clones only and misses some. This table holds around 78,000 clones, over 75% found once. As for this clone: Antigen specificity is unknown.

Findings and caveats of the study: Any relationship between pseudoprogression and changes in top peripheral T cell clonotypes seemed absent.

Indicated time point: week 5, during vaccination. Vaccination comprised doses that each held 300 ug of mutant IDH1 20-mer peptide, plus topical imiquimod. This TCR was recovered from a woman aged 45-65 years with glioma. The sample was PBMCs, taken from a glioma patient whose treatment included an IDH1 peptide vaccine. This chain uses TRBV27 with TRBJ2-5, with 10 bases identical to TRBD1. CDR3 DNA: TGTGCCAGCAGCCGCGACAGGGGGCAGACCCAGTACTTC. It is translated as CASSRDRGQTQYF.